The present entry profiles one T cell receptor beta chain with its context. What antigen it recognizes has not been identified. For each CD8+ T cell subset, flow sorting was done in triplicate, and 310,000 or so cells per subset went directly into RLT lysis buffer. To exclude memory contaminants, naive CD8+ T cells were stringently defined as CD45RO-CCR7+CD27+CD95-. Peripheral blood mononuclear cells were isolated from buffy coats by standard density gradient centrifugation. Naive CXCR3-negative and CXCR3-positive CD8+ T cells were flow-sorted using a FACSAria III. An RNeasy Mini Kit was used to extract total RNA from the sorted cells. The instrument given in TCRdb is NextSeq 550. The Human TCR Profiling Kit (MiLaboratory) was used to make UMI-labeled 5' RACE TRB cDNA libraries. cDNA synthesis used the entire amount of extracted RNA, and PCR amplification then used the entire amount of cDNA produced. Libraries were prepared in parallel with an identical number of PCR cycles. In the paper's pipeline: About 50,000 +/- 10,000 unique UMI-labeled TRB cDNA molecules per library were extracted with MIGEC and MiXCR, with at least two reads per UMI required. On average, each library contained about 40,000 +/- 10,000 functional in-frame TRB CDR3 nucleotide clonotypes without stop codons. After downsampling to 5000 UMI-labeled TRB molecules per sample, diversity metrics such as normalized Shannon-Wiener and Chao1 were calculated in VDJtools. VDJtools computed clonotype-size-weighted physicochemical properties of the central five CDR3 residues: interaction energy, strength, volume and Kidera factor 4. Based on TCRdb reprocessing of the reads, there is one entry per CDR3 protein sequence, and DNA is missing. These V and J calls originate from TCRdb's pipeline instead of the authors' own analysis. The table of this sample itemizes about 130,000 distinct CDR3 sequences. Of the sample, around 0.5% is held by the ten largest clones.

This specimen belongs to a study of CXCR3-negative and CXCR3-positive naive CD8 T cells (dated by TCRdb to between 2017 and 2020). Background for the entire study: Some 130 million TRB reads were obtained in total, roughly 1.5 +/- 0.3 million reads per library. The diversity and physicochemical repertoire analyses included more than nine donors pooled from two independent experiments. TRBV-TRBJ cluster analysis included naive subsets from 5 donors and memory cells from 3 donors.

What the authors observed across the whole study: Freshly isolated PBMCs were used for most assays because CXCR3 expression partially decreased after cryopreservation. Both naive subsets had comparably high repertoire diversity, while memory CD8+ T cells had much lower repertoire diversity. Compared with CXCR3-negative naive cells, CXCR3-positive naive cells had TRB CDR3s with higher hydrophobicity (lower Kidera factor 4), lower energy, and higher strength and volume indices. Because surface CD5, which has been linked to self-reactivity in mice, was comparable between naive subsets, TCR interaction strength was also inferred from TRB CDR3 physicochemical properties. Similar TRBV-TRBJ usage was shown by naive CXCR3-negative and CXCR3-positive cells from the same donor, whereas distinct patterns were shown by memory cells.

Measured from the cysteine to the phenylalanine, the CDR3 is 15 residues long. DNA is not recorded here. The germline V gene provides CDR1 LGHNA and CDR2 YNFKEQ. The rearrangement joined TRBV4-2 to TRBJ2-1; there is no DNA to check the TCRdb D call of TRBD2. The receptor was derived from a human donor in good health. Some clones in this sample may be carry-over from other donors' samples. Sequencing used naive CXCR3- CD8+ T cells from blood. The intended sense of this specimen's cell subset or site label: CD45RO-CCR7+CD27+CD95- naive CD8+ T cells lacking CXCR3 (TNR3-). CDR3 sequence: CASSWAAGGPNEQFF.